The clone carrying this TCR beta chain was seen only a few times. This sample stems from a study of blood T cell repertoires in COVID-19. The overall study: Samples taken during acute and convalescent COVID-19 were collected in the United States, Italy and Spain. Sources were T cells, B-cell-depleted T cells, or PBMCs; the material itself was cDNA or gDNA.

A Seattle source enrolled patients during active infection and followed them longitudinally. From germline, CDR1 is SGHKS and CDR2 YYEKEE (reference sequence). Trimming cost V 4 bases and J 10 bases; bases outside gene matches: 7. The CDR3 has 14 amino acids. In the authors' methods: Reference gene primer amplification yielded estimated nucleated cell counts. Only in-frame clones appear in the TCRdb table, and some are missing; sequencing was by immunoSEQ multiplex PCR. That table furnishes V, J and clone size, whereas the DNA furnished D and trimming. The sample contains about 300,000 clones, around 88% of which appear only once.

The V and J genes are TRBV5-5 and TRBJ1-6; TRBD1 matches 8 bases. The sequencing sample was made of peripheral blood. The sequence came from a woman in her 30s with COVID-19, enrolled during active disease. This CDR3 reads CASSTGQGRSPLHF. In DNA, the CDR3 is TGTGCCAGCAGCACCGGACAGGGTAGATCACCCCTCCACTTT.